Listed below are T cell receptor beta chains from one sample, sequenced in a study of blood T cell repertoires in COVID-19. Profiling relied on immunoSEQ multiplex PCR, and the TCRdb table lists in-frame clones only, not all of them. The table includes 250,000 or so clones, 70% to 90% detected once. The specimen sequenced was peripheral blood. The receptor set was obtained from a man aged 55-75 years with acute or convalescent COVID-19. Both conserved end residues are trimmed from each CDR3. The order of the fields is V gene, J gene, CDR3 protein.

V gene: TRBV28
J gene: TRBJ1-3
CDR3 protein: ASSLGGQGGNTIY

V gene: TRBV25-1
J gene: TRBJ1-2
CDR3 protein: ASSEGRQLGYT

V gene: TRBV6-1
J gene: TRBJ1-1
CDR3 protein: ASSEPSSRGTEAF

V gene: TRBV5-1
J gene: TRBJ2-7
CDR3 protein: ASSFDGSSYEQY

V gene: TRBV6-5
J gene: TRBJ1-1
CDR3 protein: ASSPQGGTEAF

V gene: TRBV2
J gene: TRBJ2-2
CDR3 protein: ASSPSSASNTGELF

V gene: TRBV11-2
J gene: TRBJ2-7
CDR3 protein: ASSSEVGGGGRIGEQY

V gene: TRBV2
J gene: TRBJ1-1
CDR3 protein: ASSRDRGMNTEAF

V gene: TRBV28
J gene: TRBJ1-1
CDR3 protein: ASSSPSTPGGRAF

V gene: TRBV30
J gene: TRBJ1-2
CDR3 protein: AWRLDRGFFGYT

V gene: TRBV14
J gene: TRBJ2-1
CDR3 protein: ASSQGSTGTSYNEQF

V gene: TRBV9
J gene: TRBJ1-6
CDR3 protein: ASSVEGTATNNSPLH

V gene: TRBV9
J gene: TRBJ2-1
CDR3 protein: ASSELAGVNEQF

V gene: TRBV10-3
J gene: TRBJ1-6
CDR3 protein: AISPGQGAYSPLH

V gene: TRBV11-2
J gene: TRBJ2-7
CDR3 protein: ASSFDLTSGTYEQY

V gene: TRBV7-8
J gene: TRBJ2-5
CDR3 protein: ASSLGPGGGQETQY

V gene: TRBV19
J gene: TRBJ2-3
CDR3 protein: ASRHGDRGIRDTQY

V gene: TRBV9
J gene: TRBJ2-7
CDR3 protein: ASSAGSGQGIFGEQY

V gene: TRBV18
J gene: TRBJ2-2
CDR3 protein: ASSQDSSRGELF

V gene: TRBV11-3
J gene: TRBJ2-1
CDR3 protein: ASSFTGSYNEQF

V gene: TRBV4-3
J gene: TRBJ2-3
CDR3 protein: ASSQDRASPLNTQY

V gene: TRBV7-3
J gene: TRBJ2-3
CDR3 protein: ASSLGQGVSDTQY

V gene: TRBV6-6
J gene: TRBJ2-7
CDR3 protein: ASSPSGSAYEQY

V gene: TRBV28
J gene: TRBJ2-3
CDR3 protein: ASSSILAGVTDTQY

V gene: TRBV19
J gene: TRBJ2-1
CDR3 protein: ASSIGLAGGDEQF

V gene: TRBV4-1
J gene: TRBJ1-5
CDR3 protein: ASSQDSQGGLAQH

V gene: TRBV9
J gene: TRBJ1-4
CDR3 protein: ASSVGTRPGNEKLF

V gene: TRBV6-2/TRBV6-3
J gene: TRBJ1-1
CDR3 protein: ASSYSVGQGTNTEAF

V gene: TRBV5-6
J gene: TRBJ2-2
CDR3 protein: ASIKRLSGDTGELF

V gene: TRBV25-1
J gene: TRBJ1-6
CDR3 protein: ASRDSHNSPLH

V gene: TRBV4-2
J gene: TRBJ2-1
CDR3 protein: ASSQELSSGIIEF

V gene: TRBV11-2
J gene: TRBJ2-1
CDR3 protein: ASSLDRASSYNEQF

V gene: TRBV27
J gene: TRBJ2-7
CDR3 protein: ASSLSRASYEQY

V gene: TRBV3-1/TRBV3-2
J gene: TRBJ1-5
CDR3 protein: ASSQGPWDSYQH

V gene: TRBV7-6
J gene: TRBJ2-2
CDR3 protein: ASSLGLAGETGELF

V gene: TRBV30
J gene: TRBJ2-7
CDR3 protein: AWRQGLSNYEQY

V gene: TRBV6-6
J gene: TRBJ2-7
CDR3 protein: ASTRVLQGSYEQY

V gene: TRBV7-7
J gene: TRBJ2-3
CDR3 protein: ASSLAGGTDTQY

V gene: TRBV5-8
J gene: TRBJ2-5
CDR3 protein: ASSLGPYGLAGRMKETQY

V gene: TRBV30
J gene: TRBJ2-5
CDR3 protein: AWSGRGRAVGETQY

V gene: TRBV7-3
J gene: TRBJ1-2
CDR3 protein: ASSFDSGMGYT

V gene: TRBV6-5
J gene: TRBJ2-7
CDR3 protein: ASSPPPIYEQY

V gene: TRBV24-1
J gene: TRBJ2-3
CDR3 protein: ATARRGGPLADTQY

V gene: TRBV7-6
J gene: TRBJ1-2
CDR3 protein: ASSLGSGGAIGYT

V gene: TRBV7-2
J gene: TRBJ1-1
CDR3 protein: AAKTDLNTEAF

V gene: TRBV6-6
J gene: TRBJ2-6
CDR3 protein: ASSLMGASGANVLT

V gene: TRBV5-4
J gene: TRBJ2-2
CDR3 protein: ASSLDSGRTGELF

V gene: TRBV6-4
J gene: TRBJ2-7
CDR3 protein: ASSDSRCAGPCSYEQY

V gene: TRBV28
J gene: TRBJ2-1
CDR3 protein: ASSSYRDNYNEQF

V gene: TRBV27
J gene: TRBJ1-2
CDR3 protein: ASGRQGVSYGYT

V gene: TRBV7-8
J gene: TRBJ1-3
CDR3 protein: ASSLVGGTGNTIY

V gene: TRBV21-1
J gene: TRBJ2-3
CDR3 protein: ASSQPVTDTQY

V gene: TRBV19
J gene: TRBJ2-7
CDR3 protein: ASSIRSRAEDEQY

V gene: TRBV29-1
J gene: TRBJ1-1
CDR3 protein: SVQGSPVAF

V gene: TRBV19
J gene: TRBJ1-2
CDR3 protein: ASSMQNRGNVYT

V gene: TRBV12-3/TRBV12-4
J gene: TRBJ2-3
CDR3 protein: ASSLIDTDTQY

V gene: TRBV19
J gene: TRBJ1-1
CDR3 protein: ASGGSEAF